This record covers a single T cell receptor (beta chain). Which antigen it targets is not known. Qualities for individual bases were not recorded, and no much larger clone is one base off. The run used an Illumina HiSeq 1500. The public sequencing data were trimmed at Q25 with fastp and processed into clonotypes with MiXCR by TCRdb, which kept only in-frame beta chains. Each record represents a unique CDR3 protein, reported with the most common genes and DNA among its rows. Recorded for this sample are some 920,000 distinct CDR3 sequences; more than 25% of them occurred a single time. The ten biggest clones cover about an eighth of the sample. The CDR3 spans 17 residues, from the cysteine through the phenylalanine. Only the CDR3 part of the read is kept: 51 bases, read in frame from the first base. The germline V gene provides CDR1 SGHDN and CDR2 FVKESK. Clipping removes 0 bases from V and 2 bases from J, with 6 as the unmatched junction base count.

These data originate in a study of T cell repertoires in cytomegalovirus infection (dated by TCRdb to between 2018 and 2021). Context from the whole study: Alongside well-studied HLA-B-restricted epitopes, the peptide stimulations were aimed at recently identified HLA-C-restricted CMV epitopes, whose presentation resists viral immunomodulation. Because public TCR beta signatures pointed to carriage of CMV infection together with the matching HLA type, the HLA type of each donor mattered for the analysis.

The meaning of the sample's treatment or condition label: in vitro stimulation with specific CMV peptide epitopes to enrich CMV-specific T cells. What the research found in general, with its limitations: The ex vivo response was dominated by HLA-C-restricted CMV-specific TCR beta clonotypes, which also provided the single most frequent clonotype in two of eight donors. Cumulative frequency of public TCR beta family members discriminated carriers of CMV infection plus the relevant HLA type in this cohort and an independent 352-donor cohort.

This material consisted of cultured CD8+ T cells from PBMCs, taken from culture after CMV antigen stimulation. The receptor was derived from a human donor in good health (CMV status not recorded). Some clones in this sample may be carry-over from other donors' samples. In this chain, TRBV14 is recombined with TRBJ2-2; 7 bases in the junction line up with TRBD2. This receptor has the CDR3 CASSQERAGRNTGELFF. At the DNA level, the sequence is TGTGCCAGCAGCCAAGAGAGAGCGGGGCGAAACACCGGGGAGCTGTTTTTT.